The rows below give T cell receptor beta chains drawn from one sample of a study of Ad26.COV2.S vaccination and SARS-CoV-2 variants. This table comes from immunoSEQ multiplex PCR, and its TCRdb copy is limited to in-frame clones, with some not included. The sample has around 270,000 clones, around 88% seen once; the top ten hold under 3%. The specimen comprised peripheral blood, sampled in a trial of Ad26.COV2.S vaccine versus placebo. All receptors come from a person between 18 and 59 years old who received the Ad26.COV2.S COVID-19 vaccine or a placebo. The CDR3 runs from the conserved cysteine through the conserved F or W. The D gene is left open where the match is weak. A clone size is listed for some rows: how often the clone was seen (once, few, many), or a class if it is expanded.

D gene: TRBD1; J gene: TRBJ2-5; clone size: -; V gene: TRBV9; CDR3 DNA: TGTGCCAGCAGCGTAGCAGGGACAGGGGGCGCGGAGACCCAGTACTTC; CDR3 protein: CASSVAGTGGAETQYF
D gene: TRBD2; J gene: TRBJ2-5; clone size: -; V gene: TRBV30; CDR3 DNA: TGTGCCTGTAACTCGGGGGGGCTGTACCAAGAGACCCAGTACTTC; CDR3 protein: CACNSGGLYQETQYF
D gene: -; J gene: TRBJ1-6; clone size: -; V gene: TRBV6-5; CDR3 DNA: TGTGCCAGCAGCCTAGGGGGATCACCCCTCCACTTT; CDR3 protein: CASSLGGSPLHF
D gene: TRBD1; J gene: TRBJ1-1; clone size: -; V gene: TRBV7-9; CDR3 DNA: TGTGCCAGCAGCCCAGACAGGGGGCTAAGAACTGAAGCTTTCTTT; CDR3 protein: CASSPDRGLRTEAFF
D gene: -; J gene: TRBJ2-5; clone size: -; V gene: TRBV5-1; CDR3 DNA: TGCGCCAGCAGCTTGTTGACAGGACAAGAGACCCAGTACTTC; CDR3 protein: CASSLLTGQETQYF
D gene: TRBD2; J gene: TRBJ2-2; clone size: once; V gene: TRBV13; CDR3 DNA: TGTGCCAGCAGCCCAAGGCGGGCGGGACTAGCGATCGGGGAGCTGTTTTTT; CDR3 protein: CASSPRRAGLAIGELFF
D gene: -; J gene: TRBJ2-7; clone size: -; V gene: TRBV6-1; CDR3 DNA: TGTGCCAGCAGTGAAGCGCCGAGCAAATCCCCTTACGAGGAGTACTTC; CDR3 protein: CASSEAPSKSPYEEYF
D gene: TRBD2; J gene: TRBJ2-1; clone size: -; V gene: TRBV7-3; CDR3 DNA: TGTGCCAGCAGCTCGGGACTACCCGACAATGAGCAGTTCTTC; CDR3 protein: CASSSGLPDNEQFF
D gene: TRBD2; J gene: TRBJ2-1; clone size: -; V gene: TRBV11-3; CDR3 DNA: TGTGCCAGCAGCTTTAGCGGGAGGGCCCCTCACAATGAGCAGTTCTTC; CDR3 protein: CASSFSGRAPHNEQFF
D gene: TRBD1; J gene: TRBJ1-1; clone size: -; V gene: TRBV27; CDR3 DNA: TGTGCCAGCAGTTTATACGACAGGGTCGGCACTGAAGCTTTCTTT; CDR3 protein: CASSLYDRVGTEAFF
D gene: TRBD1; J gene: TRBJ1-2; clone size: -; V gene: TRBV6-5; CDR3 DNA: TGTGCCAGCAGAACAGGGGGCCGGGGCTACACCTTC; CDR3 protein: CASRTGGRGYTF
D gene: -; J gene: TRBJ1-2; clone size: -; V gene: TRBV5-1; CDR3 DNA: TGCGCCAGCAGCTCCCCAGGTATACCTAACTATGGCTACACCTTC; CDR3 protein: CASSSPGIPNYGYTF
D gene: -; J gene: TRBJ1-5; clone size: -; V gene: TRBV5-5; CDR3 DNA: TGTGCCAGCAGCGTCCGGGACTTTGGCAATCAGCCCCAGCATTTT; CDR3 protein: CASSVRDFGNQPQHF
D gene: -; J gene: TRBJ2-5; clone size: -; V gene: TRBV2; CDR3 DNA: TGTGCCAGCACCCCCTACCCCGACAGGCAAGCAAAGGAGACCCAGTACTTC; CDR3 protein: CASTPYPDRQAKETQYF
D gene: -; J gene: TRBJ2-5; clone size: -; V gene: TRBV11-2; CDR3 DNA: TGTGCCAGCAGCGTTGGGTCAGTAGGCGAGACCCAGTACTTC; CDR3 protein: CASSVGSVGETQYF
D gene: -; J gene: TRBJ1-5; clone size: once; V gene: TRBV7-9; CDR3 DNA: TGTGCCAGCAGCTCATCAGGGAATCAGCCCCAGCATTTT; CDR3 protein: CASSSSGNQPQHF
D gene: -; J gene: TRBJ1-2; clone size: -; V gene: TRBV30; CDR3 DNA: TGTGCCTGGAGTGTCACGGAGACGGGAGGCTACACCTTC; CDR3 protein: CAWSVTETGGYTF
D gene: TRBD1; J gene: TRBJ2-3; clone size: many; V gene: TRBV7-8; CDR3 DNA: TGTGCCAGCAGCCGAGGGGGCGGGCTCGGTAAGGATACGCAGTATTTT; CDR3 protein: CASSRGGGLGKDTQYF
D gene: -; J gene: TRBJ1-2; clone size: few; V gene: TRBV10-3; CDR3 DNA: TGTGCCATCAGTGAGCGGACAGACTATGGCTACACCTTC; CDR3 protein: CAISERTDYGYTF
D gene: -; J gene: TRBJ2-6; clone size: -; V gene: TRBV7-9; CDR3 DNA: TGTGCCAGCAGCTTAGTCAACAGGGGGGCCAACGTCCTGACTTTC; CDR3 protein: CASSLVNRGANVLTF
D gene: TRBD1; J gene: TRBJ1-4; clone size: once; V gene: TRBV4-1; CDR3 DNA: TGCGCCAGCAGCCACTTCGGACAGGGCAGGACTAATGAAAAACTGTTTTTT; CDR3 protein: CASSHFGQGRTNEKLFF
D gene: -; J gene: TRBJ2-4; clone size: -; V gene: TRBV28; CDR3 DNA: TGTGCCAGCAGTTCTCATTATACGGACTCGGGCAAAAACATTCAGTACTTC; CDR3 protein: CASSSHYTDSGKNIQYF
D gene: -; J gene: TRBJ1-1; clone size: -; V gene: TRBV21-1; CDR3 DNA: TGTGCTAGCAGTCGACAGGGTAAGGTTAGGAACACTGAAGCTTTCTTT; CDR3 protein: CASSRQGKVRNTEAFF
D gene: TRBD2; J gene: TRBJ2-5; clone size: -; V gene: TRBV6-5; CDR3 DNA: TGTGCCAGCACCCCCACTAGCGGGGAGACCCAGTACTTC; CDR3 protein: CASTPTSGETQYF
D gene: TRBD2; J gene: TRBJ2-2; clone size: -; V gene: TRBV3-1/TRBV3-2; CDR3 DNA: TGTGCCAGCAGCCAAAGAGGCGGGAGGGGTCACACCGGGGAGCTGTTTTTT; CDR3 protein: CASSQRGGRGHTGELFF
D gene: TRBD1; J gene: TRBJ2-2; clone size: -; V gene: TRBV27; CDR3 DNA: TGTGCCAGTTCCCCTTCGTACGGGACAGCCAGGGCCGGGGAGCTGTTTTTT; CDR3 protein: CASSPSYGTARAGELFF
D gene: TRBD2; J gene: TRBJ2-6; clone size: -; V gene: TRBV5-1; CDR3 DNA: TGCGCCAGCAGCTTGGTGCCTCTAGCGGGGGGGCCTTCTGGGGCCAACGTCCTGACTTTC; CDR3 protein: CASSLVPLAGGPSGANVLTF
D gene: TRBD1; J gene: TRBJ1-6; clone size: -; V gene: TRBV5-6; CDR3 DNA: TGTGCCAGCAGCTCGACCGGGACAGGGCACTCACCCCTCCACTTT; CDR3 protein: CASSSTGTGHSPLHF
D gene: -; J gene: TRBJ2-5; clone size: -; V gene: TRBV7-3; CDR3 DNA: TGTGCCAGCAGCTTACGCGGGACAGTGAAACAAGAGACCCAGTACTTC; CDR3 protein: CASSLRGTVKQETQYF